The next 23 T cell receptor beta chains were all read from a single sample in a study of T cell repertoires in cytomegalovirus infection. TCRdb processed the reads anew with MiXCR; each CDR3 protein has one entry. The table lists roughly 230,000 distinct CDR3 sequences, 10% to 15% of them singletons. Material for sequencing was PBMCs. These receptors came from a human donor in good health (CMV status not recorded). Some clones in this sample may be carry-over from other donors' samples.

At least ten counts were recorded for this clonotype. J is TRBJ1-6 and V is TRBV7-2, with 9 bases identical to TRBD1. This CDR3 is 18 amino acids long. Germline CDR1 reads SGHTA; CDR2 reads FQGNSA. Losses at the gene ends were 5 bases for V and 5 bases for J; bases not matched to a gene: 13. The CDR3 reads CASSAGTGLTRDNSPLHF. In DNA, the CDR3 is TGTGCCAGCAGCGCCGGGACAGGGCTTACTCGGGATAATTCACCCCTCCACTTT.

CDR3 sequence (DNA): TGTGCCAGTAGGATTATCTCTAGGGGCGAAAAACTGTTTTTT. It encodes CASRIISRGEKLFF. The chain links TRBV19 to TRBJ1-4, with D possibly TRBD1 on 5 matching bases. Germline CDR1 and CDR2: LNHDA and SQIVND (reference sequence). CDR3 size: 14 residues. V was trimmed by 6 bases and J by 8 bases, leaving 16 bases between them.

As regards this clonotype: Germline and junction disagree at one end, which may indicate a read error. The CDR3 bases are TGTGCCAGCACTCCTCCGGGACAGGGAAATCATGGCTACACTTTC. Protein: CASTPPGQGNHGYTF. The chain links TRBV7-2 to TRBJ1-2; the match to TRBD1 covers 9 bases. In germline, CDR1 is SGHTA, CDR2 FQGNSA. The CDR3 spans 15 residues.

V gene TRBV5-1 combines with J gene TRBJ1-1; 9 bases line up with TRBD1. The CDR3 is 14 amino acids. With V trimmed by 2 bases and J by 7 bases, 6 bases remained unmatched. Germline CDR1 and CDR2: SGHRS and YFSETQ. CDR3 in DNA: TGCGCCAGCAGCTTAGGGACAGGGACCTATGAAGCTTTCTTT. This encodes CASSLGTGTYEAFF.

This clonotype occurred many times. V usage is TRBV11-2 and J usage is TRBJ2-1, with a tentative D call TRBD1 (6 bases). Trimming shortened V by 3 bases and J by 2 bases, and 8 bases separated the two germline ends. This CDR3 is 14 amino acids long. CDR1 SGHAT and CDR2 FQNNGV come from the germline V gene. Here the CDR3 reads CASSFRGTYNEQFF. The CDR3 DNA follows: TGTGCCAGCAGCTTTAGGGGGACCTACAATGAGCAGTTCTTC.

This clonotype has ten or more counts. The CDR3 DNA reads TGTGCCAGCAGCAATGGACTAGCGGGAGGCCAAGAGACCCAGTACTTC. Its translation: CASSNGLAGGQETQYF. This chain links TRBV7-2 with TRBJ2-5; TRBD2 matches at 14 bases. Per germline, CDR1 SGHTA and CDR2 FQGNSA. Germline trimming cut 5 bases from V and 1 base from J; bases unmatched to any gene: 3. CDR3 length: 16 amino acids.

To note about this clonotype: A read error is possible here, since a much larger clone lies one base away. This chain links TRBV5-4 with TRBJ2-5; D possibly corresponds to TRBD1 (5 bases). The germline gives CDR1 SGHNT, CDR2 YYREEE (reference sequence). This CDR3 has 14 residues. CDR3 residues: CARSSKKGQETQYF. CDR3 DNA: TGTGCCCGCAGTTCCAAGAAGGGGCAAGAGACCCAGTACTTC.

This clonotype was detected a few times. The chain is built from TRBV3-1 and TRBJ2-7; 7 nucleotides agree with TRBD1. There are 13 residues in the CDR3. From germline, CDR1 is LGHDT and CDR2 YNNKEL (reference sequence). V was clipped by 5 bases and J by 4 bases; unmatched bases: 5. CDR3 residues: CASSSDRQYEQYF. Here the CDR3 DNA reads TGTGCCAGCAGCTCGGACAGGCAATACGAGCAGTACTTC.

The sample holds many counts of this clonotype. V is TRBV6-2 or TRBV6-3 and J is TRBJ1-6; tentative D call: TRBD1 (6 bases). The germline gives CDR1 MNHEY, CDR2 SVGEGT. The CDR3 is 14 amino acids. Trimming stripped 5 bases from V and 5 bases from J, with 10 bases between. The CDR3 loop is CASSNGQHNSPLHF. The CDR3 coding sequence is TGTGCCAGCAGTAATGGACAGCATAATTCACCCCTCCACTTT.

V usage is TRBV11-2 and J usage is TRBJ1-5; tentatively, D is TRBD1 (5 bases). Trimming cost V 0 bases and J 5 bases, with 11 bases left between them. The CDR3 is made up of 15 amino acids. CDR1 and CDR2 from the germline V gene are SGHAT and FQNNGV. As DNA, the CDR3 is TGTGCCAGCAGCTTAGAGGGGCTCCCGGATCAGCCCCAGCATTTT. Its translation: CASSLEGLPDQPQHF.

This clonotype occurred many times. The rearrangement joins TRBV7-2 to TRBJ2-3; TRBD2 matches at 9 bases. CDR1 SGHTA and CDR2 FQGNSA come from the germline V gene. This CDR3 is built from 15 residues. The ends lost 5 bases at V and 5 bases at J; junction bases unmatched: 8. CDR3 DNA sequence: TGTGCCAGCAGCGCCTGGGTAGCGGGAGAAGATACGCAGTATTTT. Residues: CASSAWVAGEDTQYF.

A remark on this clonotype: The CDR3 ends on some other residue instead of the conserved phenylalanine or tryptophan, so this is likely a read error. This chain joins TRBV9 and TRBJ2-1; TRBD2 is a possible D gene (6 bases). Germline loops: CDR1 SGDLS, CDR2 YYNGEE. The CDR3 is 15 residues long. Trimming took off 0 bases at V and 6 bases at J, with 13 bases between the two ends. CDR3 nucleotide sequence: TGTGCCAGCAGCGTAGAGTCGGGAGTACTCAATGAGCAGTTCTTG. Translating gives CASSVESGVLNEQFL.

This chain's CDR3 is CSARVRDPNEQYF. The DNA for the CDR3 is TGCAGTGCTAGGGTCCGTGACCCAAACGAGCAGTACTTC. This chain joins TRBV20-1 and TRBJ2-7, with D hard to call. The CDR3 runs to 13 residues. Trimming removed 3 bases at V and 5 bases at J, with 14 bases between. Germline lookup yields CDR1 DFQATT and CDR2 SNEGSKA (reference sequence).

This clonotype has ten or more counts. V gene TRBV7-2 combines with J gene TRBJ2-1, with D perhaps matching TRBD2 (5 bases). V lost 1 base and J 9 bases, leaving 13 bases between the germline ends. The CDR3 has 14 residues. Germline V lookup: CDR1 SGHTA, CDR2 FQGNSA. CDR3 protein: CASSLVRVETEQFF. The DNA for the CDR3 is TGTGCCAGCAGCTTAGTGAGGGTGGAAACTGAGCAGTTCTTC.

This clonotype was detected a few times. CDR3 bases: TGTGCCACCTCCATGGATCGCAATCAGCCCCAGCATTTT. Protein product: CATSMDRNQPQHF. This chain links TRBV19 with TRBJ1-5; D gene unclear. CDR1 LNHDA and CDR2 SQIVND come from the germline V gene (reference sequence). The CDR3 runs to 13 residues. The V gene lost 10 bases and the J gene lost 2 bases, with 12 bases spanning the gap.

The chain uses TRBV19 and TRBJ1-3; D is uncertain. This CDR3 spans 14 amino acids. V lost 4 bases to trimming and J lost 4 bases, with 11 bases between them. Germline V gives CDR1 LNHDA, CDR2 SQIVND (reference sequence). CDR3: CASSTAMVGNTIYF. In DNA, the CDR3 is TGTGCCAGTAGTACGGCTATGGTGGGAAACACCATATATTTT.

This clonotype was found many times. The V and J genes are TRBV6-1 and TRBJ2-6; D gene unclear. Germline V gene data show CDR1 as MNHNS and CDR2 as SASEGT. This CDR3 comprises 13 residues. Trimming cost V 6 bases and J 2 bases, with 5 bases left between them. The CDR3 loop is CASSLTGANVLTF. Here the CDR3 DNA reads TGTGCCAGCAGCCTCACTGGGGCCAACGTCCTGACTTTC.

This chain joins TRBV11-3 and TRBJ2-1; possibly TRBD1 for D (6 bases). The germline V and J ends were trimmed by 2 bases and 7 bases, with 18 bases remaining between them. The CDR3 is 16 residues long. Germline V gene sequence: CDR1 SGHNT, CDR2 YENEEA. CDR3 in amino acids: CASSLNGGRPGNEQFF. CDR3 sequence (DNA): TGTGCCAGCAGCTTAAATGGGGGCCGCCCGGGGAATGAGCAGTTCTTC. The full variable domain, rest sourced from reference TRBV11-3 and TRBJ2-1, is EAGVVQSPRYKIIEKKQPVAFWCNPISGHNTLYWYLQNLGQGPELLIRYENEEAVDDSQLPKDRFSAERLKGVDSTLKIQPAELGDSAVYLCASSLNGGRPGNEQFFGPGTRLTVL.

This clonotype was observed a handful of times. V usage is TRBV4-2 and J usage is TRBJ2-1, with a possible D match to TRBD1 (6 bases). The germline gives CDR1 LGHNA, CDR2 YNFKEQ. Trimming took off 0 bases at V and 5 bases at J, with 11 bases between the two ends. The CDR3 totals 15 residues. The CDR3 DNA reads TGTGCCAGCAGCCAAGAGGGAACAGGGAACAATGAGCAGTTCTTC. Its protein is CASSQEGTGNNEQFF.

This clonotype was seen repeatedly, ten times or more. The chain links TRBV11-3 to TRBJ1-2; no definite D call. CDR1 and CDR2 from the germline V gene are SGHNT and YENEEA. This CDR3 region has 15 residues. Trimming removed 0 bases at V and 2 bases at J, with 10 bases between. In DNA form, the CDR3 reads TGTGCCAGCAGCTTAGATCCAAGGGAGAACTATGGCTACACCTTC. Its protein is CASSLDPRENYGYTF.

This clonotype was observed a few times. The chain recombines TRBV5-4 with TRBJ2-3; tentatively, D is TRBD1 (5 bases). Per germline, CDR1 SGHNT and CDR2 YYREEE (reference sequence). The CDR3 is 13 residues long. Trimming stripped 3 bases from V and 2 bases from J, with 7 bases between. The CDR3 sequence: CASSSRDTDTQYF. The CDR3 coding sequence is TGTGCCAGCAGCTCCAGGGACACAGATACGCAGTATTTT. Complete variable domain (other parts from reference TRBV5-4 and TRBJ2-3): ETGVTQSPTHLIKTRGQQVTLRCSSQSGHNTVSWYQQALGQGPQFIFQYYREEENGRGNFPPRFSGLQFPNYSSELNVNALELDDSALYLCASSSRDTDTQYFGPGTRLTVL.

This clonotype was seen many times. The genes are TRBV11-2 and TRBJ1-1; no firm D call. The germline V gene encodes CDR1 SGHAT and CDR2 FQNNGV. The length of the CDR3 is 15 residues. Trimming pared 2 bases from V and 5 bases from J, leaving 15 bases between. The CDR3, as DNA: TGTGCCAGCAGCTTACCCCACGGGCGAAGTACTGAAGCTTTCTTT. Encoded protein: CASSLPHGRSTEAFF.

This clonotype has a count of ten or more. The gene calls are TRBV7-2 and TRBJ1-2; maybe TRBD1 (6 bases). Germline V gives CDR1 SGHTA, CDR2 FQGNSA. V was cut by 2 bases and J by 4 bases, with 14 bases left in between. The CDR3 extends over 15 amino acids. This chain's CDR3 is CASSLHGGAGYGYTF. DNA for the CDR3: TGTGCCAGCAGCTTACACGGGGGCGCAGGCTATGGCTACACCTTC. Supplemented by reference TRBV7-2 and TRBJ1-2, the full variable domain reads GAGVSQSPSNKVTEKGKDVELRCDPISGHTALYWYRQSLGQGLEFLIYFQGNSAPDKSGLPSDRFSAERTGGSVSTLTIQRTQQEDSAVYLCASSLHGGAGYGYTFGSGTRLTVV.